Listed below are T cell receptor beta chains from one sample, sequenced in a study of molecular identifiers for immune sequencing clone quantification. TCRdb analysed the PCR reads with MiXCR anew, one entry per CDR3 protein. The data show fewer than 25,000 distinct CDR3 sequences, with about a fifth seen just once and over 6% held by the top ten. The specimen was naive CD8+ T cells from blood, with Jurkat cell RNA spiked in. All receptors derive from a human donor in good health. Some libraries in this study had Jurkat cell RNA spiked in. The CDR3 runs from the conserved cysteine through the conserved F or W. D genes are given only for firm matches. Expanded clones are given a class, and other clones once, few, many or no size at all.

v_call,d_call,j_call,clone_size,cdr3_nt,cdr3_aa
TRBV20-1,.,TRBJ2-1,many,TGCAGTGCACAGAAGACTAGTCGTGGCAATGAGCAGTTCTTC,CSAQKTSRGNEQFF
TRBV5-1,TRBD1,TRBJ2-3,medium-sized,TGCGCCAGCAGCTTGTCCCAGGTGGGGACAGGGACAGATACGCAGTATTTT,CASSLSQVGTGTDTQYF
TRBV2,.,TRBJ1-5,few,TGTGCCAGCAGTCCCCAGTGGGATAGCAATCAGCCCCAGCATTTT,CASSPQWDSNQPQHF
TRBV20-1,.,TRBJ2-1,.,TGCAGTGCTAGAGTGCAGGGATACAATGAGCAGTTCTTC,CSARVQGYNEQFF
TRBV29-1,TRBD1,TRBJ2-7,many,TGCAGCGTTGAAGGGGACAGCGGTTACGAGCAGTACTTC,CSVEGDSGYEQYF
TRBV21-1,.,TRBJ1-6,.,TGTGCCAGCGGGGTCGGTAGTGATTCACCCCTCCACTTT,CASGVGSDSPLHF
TRBV4-3,.,TRBJ1-4,many,TGCGCCAGCAGCCAAGATCGCCCGATCCAGAATGAAAAACTGTTTTTT,CASSQDRPIQNEKLFF
TRBV7-2,.,TRBJ2-3,many,TGTGCCAGCAGCCTGGATTTGACTCCATCACATACGCAGTATTTT,CASSLDLTPSHTQYF
TRBV5-1,TRBD2,TRBJ2-5,many,TGCGCCAGCAGCTTTGGGCTAGCGGGAGAAGAGACCCAGTACTTC,CASSFGLAGEETQYF
TRBV27,.,TRBJ2-6,many,TGTGCCAGCAGTTTAACAAGGCCCTCTGGGGCCAACGTCCTGACTTTC,CASSLTRPSGANVLTF
TRBV27,.,TRBJ2-7,many,TGTGCCAGCAGTCCCCAGGGACACGAGCAGTACTTC,CASSPQGHEQYF
TRBV15,.,TRBJ2-3,.,TGTGCCACCAGCAGCGGGATTAGAGATACGCAGTATTTT,CATSSGIRDTQYF
TRBV4-3,.,TRBJ2-3,few,TGCGCCAGCAGCCAAGAAGTGGGGACAGATACGCAGTATTTT,CASSQEVGTDTQYF
TRBV6-2/TRBV6-3,.,TRBJ1-1,many,TGTGCCAGCACTCTACGGTGGGGCACTGAAGCTTTCTTT,CASTLRWGTEAFF
TRBV20-1,TRBD2,TRBJ2-3,many,TGCAGTGCTAGAGCCGGGGGGGATGGCACAGATACGCAGTATTTT,CSARAGGDGTDTQYF
TRBV20-1,.,TRBJ2-5,many,TGCTCAATAACAGGGTGGGAACAAGAGACCCAGTACTTC,CSITGWEQETQYF
TRBV29-1,.,TRBJ2-3,medium-sized,TGCAGCGTCCTAGGGGTCACTCGTACAGATACGCAGTATTTT,CSVLGVTRTDTQYF
TRBV5-1,TRBD1,TRBJ1-1,many,TGCGCCAGCAGCGGTGGACAGGGTATCACTGAAGCTTTCTTT,CASSGGQGITEAFF
TRBV7-8,.,TRBJ2-7,.,TGTGCCAGCAGCTTAGGGGGTCGAACAACCGAGCAGTACTTC,CASSLGGRTTEQYF
TRBV29-1,.,TRBJ2-5,.,TGCAGCGCGGATACAGGGAGCGAGACCCAGTACTTC,CSADTGSETQYF
TRBV6-2/TRBV6-3,.,TRBJ2-1,medium-sized,TGTGCCAGCGTCGACTTATCACAAGGCAATGAGCAGTTCTTC,CASVDLSQGNEQFF
TRBV21-1,.,TRBJ2-1,.,TGTGCCAGCAGCAACCATAATACTAGCGGAACCTACAATGAGCAGTTCTTC,CASSNHNTSGTYNEQFF
TRBV5-6,.,TRBJ2-4,.,TGTGCCAGCAGCCCTAGGTGGGAATGGGCCAAAAACATTCAGTACTTC,CASSPRWEWAKNIQYF
TRBV6-2/TRBV6-3,.,TRBJ1-5,many,TGTGCCAGCAGTTACAACGTTGGTATTCAGCCCCAGCATTTT,CASSYNVGIQPQHF
TRBV20-1,TRBD2,TRBJ2-1,many,TGCAGTGCCAGACTAGCGGGTTCCTACAATGAGCAGTTCTTC,CSARLAGSYNEQFF
TRBV28,.,TRBJ1-5,many,TGTGCCAGCAGTTTACCAGTATTTAGCAATCAGCCCCAGCATTTT,CASSLPVFSNQPQHF
TRBV7-8,TRBD1,TRBJ2-7,many,TGTGCCAGCAGCACTCGGACAGGGGGGCACGAGCAGTACTTC,CASSTRTGGHEQYF
TRBV7-2,TRBD2,TRBJ2-1,.,TGTGCCAGCAGCTTGTCCCGACTAGCGGGAAATGAGCAGTTCTTC,CASSLSRLAGNEQFF
TRBV15,TRBD2,TRBJ2-1,few,TGTGCCACCAGCAGACGGACTAGCGGGAGGGATGAGCAGTTCTTC,CATSRRTSGRDEQFF
TRBV12-3/TRBV12-4,TRBD2,TRBJ2-1,.,TGTGCCAGCAGGGGACTAGCGGGAGTGGATGAGCAGTTCTTC,CASRGLAGVDEQFF
TRBV7-9,.,TRBJ2-1,few,TGTGCCAGCAGCTTAGGGGTAGCAGGGGATCATTGGAATGAGCAGTTCTTC,CASSLGVAGDHWNEQFF
TRBV9,.,TRBJ2-5,medium-sized,TGTGCCAGCAACGACAAAGTTAGTGCGGGGCTCCAAGAGACCCAGTACTTC,CASNDKVSAGLQETQYF
TRBV20-1,TRBD2,TRBJ2-3,.,TGCAGTGCTAGAGATCCTACTAGCGGGAGGGTAGGGTACACAGATACGCAGTATTTT,CSARDPTSGRVGYTDTQYF
TRBV20-1,TRBD2,TRBJ2-2,many,TGCAGTGCGGGGTCTAGCGGGAGGAGGACCGGGGAGCTGTTTTTT,CSAGSSGRRTGELFF
TRBV27,TRBD2,TRBJ2-7,.,TGTGCCAGCAGGTGGACTAGAGCAAACTACGAGCAGTACTTC,CASRWTRANYEQYF
TRBV5-6,.,TRBJ2-1,many,TGTGCCAGCGAGGCCAGCTCCTACAATGAGCAGTTCTTC,CASEASSYNEQFF
TRBV7-9,TRBD1,TRBJ2-1,.,TGTGCCAGCAGAGCGCCAACAGGGGCTCGAACAAGTCATGAGCAGTTCTTC,CASRAPTGARTSHEQFF
TRBV9,TRBD1,TRBJ2-1,few,TGTGCCAGCAGCACAAGCAAGACAGGGAACGTATACAATGAGCAGTTCTTC,CASSTSKTGNVYNEQFF
TRBV6-2/TRBV6-3,TRBD2,TRBJ2-1,many,TGTGCCACCGGGGGGGGGGGCTACAATGAGCAGTTCTTC,CATGGGGYNEQFF
TRBV7-8,.,TRBJ2-2,many,TGTGCCAGCAGCCCCTTTGTATGGCACACCGGGGAGCTGTTTTTT,CASSPFVWHTGELFF
TRBV14,TRBD1,TRBJ2-3,.,TGTGCCAGCAGCCAACAGAGGGGGCGATTCGCAGATACGCAGTATTTT,CASSQQRGRFADTQYF
TRBV20-1,.,TRBJ2-7,many,TGCAGTGCTAGCCTCACCCGGGTCTTAACACCCTACGAGCAGTACTTC,CSASLTRVLTPYEQYF
TRBV10-1,.,TRBJ2-5,few,TGCGCCAGCAGTGAGTCTGGGTGGGAGACCCAGTACTTC,CASSESGWETQYF
TRBV12-5,.,TRBJ2-1,few,TGTGCTAGTGGTTTGGTCGGCTACAATGAGCAGTTCTTC,CASGLVGYNEQFF
TRBV6-5,.,TRBJ2-7,many,TGTGCCAGCAGTTACGCCGGTAGCTCCTACGAGCAGTACTTC,CASSYAGSSYEQYF
TRBV27,TRBD1,TRBJ1-5,many,TGTGCCAGCAGCATAGGGACAGGGCCCCTTAGCAATCAGCCCCAGCATTTT,CASSIGTGPLSNQPQHF
TRBV9,.,TRBJ2-3,many,TGTGCCAGCAGCGTAGGGGGTACTTACACAGATACGCAGTATTTT,CASSVGGTYTDTQYF
TRBV20-1,.,TRBJ1-1,many,TGCAGTGCTAGCCCCCCGGTGAACACTGAAGCTTTCTTT,CSASPPVNTEAFF
TRBV28,TRBD2,TRBJ2-1,many,TGTGCCAGCAGGGAGGGACTAGCGGACTACAATGAGCAGTTCTTC,CASREGLADYNEQFF
TRBV12-3/TRBV12-4,.,TRBJ2-5,few,TGTGCCAGCAGTTTCGGGGGATCCGAACAAGAGACCCAGTACTTC,CASSFGGSEQETQYF
TRBV13,TRBD2,TRBJ2-1,.,TGTGCCAGCAGCCCCGGGACTAGCGGGATTTACAATGAGCAGTTCTTC,CASSPGTSGIYNEQFF
TRBV19,.,TRBJ2-1,once,TGTGCCAGTAGTCACCGGGACCTCTACAATGAGCAGTTCTTC,CASSHRDLYNEQFF
TRBV5-5,TRBD2,TRBJ2-1,.,TGTGCCAGCGGATTTACCGGGACTAGCGGGAGGATCTCCTACAATGAGCAGTTCTTC,CASGFTGTSGRISYNEQFF
TRBV10-3,.,TRBJ2-1,.,TGTGCCATCAGGAAAGGGAATGAGCAGTTCTTC,CAIRKGNEQFF
TRBV28,.,TRBJ2-3,many,TGTGCCAGCAGTTTATCAGGGCCAGATACGCAGTATTTT,CASSLSGPDTQYF